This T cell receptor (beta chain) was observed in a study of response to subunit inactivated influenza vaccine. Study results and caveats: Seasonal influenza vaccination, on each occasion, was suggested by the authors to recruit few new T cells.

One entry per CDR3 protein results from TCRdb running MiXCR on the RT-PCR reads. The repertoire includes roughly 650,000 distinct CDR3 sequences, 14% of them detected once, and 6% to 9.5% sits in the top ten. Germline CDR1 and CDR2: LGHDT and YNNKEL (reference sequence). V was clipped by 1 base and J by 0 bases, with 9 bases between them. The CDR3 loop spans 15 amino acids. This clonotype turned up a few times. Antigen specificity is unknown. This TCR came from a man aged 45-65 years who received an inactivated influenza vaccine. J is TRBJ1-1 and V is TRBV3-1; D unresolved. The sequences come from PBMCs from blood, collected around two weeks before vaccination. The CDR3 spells CASSQVWPMNTEAFF. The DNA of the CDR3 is TGTGCCAGCAGCCAAGTTTGGCCGATGAACACTGAAGCTTTCTTT.